The present T cell receptor beta chain was sequenced within a study of T-cell memory formation after mild COVID-19. Comment on this clonotype: Its specificity is unknown.

Study-level points and caveats: CM and EM subsets held most contracting CD4+ clones; EMRA held CD8+ ones. There were some responding clones in pre-infection memory, which suggested that cross-reactive memory had joined. Clones that contracted from day 15 to 85 had balanced CD4/CD8; later expanders were CD4+ biased.

The TCR alpha and TCR beta cDNA libraries, bearing sample barcodes and UMIs, were generated by 5'RACE using constant-segment primers. TCRdb processed the 5' RACE reads anew with MiXCR; each CDR3 protein has one entry. The sample lists roughly 130,000 distinct CDR3 sequences, less than 6.5% occurring once. Sequenced input: PBMCs or a T cell subset sorted from them (not recorded which). The sequence came from an adult woman who had mild COVID-19 (a few samples of this study predate the infection). Cell type and time point are not known.

The CDR3 nucleotides are TGTGCCAGCAGCGTAGGACAGCTCCGGGATACGCAGTATTTT. Residues: CASSVGQLRDTQYF. The chain joins TRBV9 to TRBJ2-3; a weak D match, TRBD1 (5 bases). This CDR3 comprises 14 residues. Per the germline V gene, CDR1 is SGDLS and CDR2 is YYNGEE. The ends were cut back, 0 bases at V and 6 bases at J, with 11 bases in the middle.